The 20 T cell receptor beta chains reported below all come from one sample, sequenced in a study of early T cells in non-severe SARS-CoV-2 infection. In TCRdb, the 5' RACE reads were re-called with MiXCR into one record per CDR3 protein. The data show some 80,000 distinct CDR3 sequences, 12% seen once. Material: whole blood, obtained at baseline. These TCRs come from an adult who was a healthcare worker with PCR-confirmed SARS-CoV-2 infection or an uninfected control (not recorded which). The donor label of this sample is uncertain.

This clonotype was seen many times. V is TRBV6-1 and J is TRBJ1-1; D gene ambiguous. This CDR3 is built from 14 residues. With 7 bases removed from V and 3 bases from J, the gap between germline ends came to 15 bases. Germline V gives CDR1 MNHNS, CDR2 SASEGT. The chain's CDR3 is CASTQNYLDTEAFF. The CDR3 DNA is TGTGCCAGCACTCAAAACTACCTGGACACTGAAGCTTTCTTT.

This sequence joins TRBV16 and TRBJ2-3; D might be TRBD1 (8 bases). CDR1 and CDR2 from the germline V gene are KGHSY and FQNENV. V lost 7 bases and J 2 bases, leaving 16 bases between the germline ends. This CDR3 spans 15 amino acids. The CDR3, as DNA: TGTGCCAGCAACGACAGGGGAGGGACCACAGATACGCAGTATTTT. Translated, it gives CASNDRGGTTDTQYF.

The V gene is TRBV4-3, the J gene TRBJ1-4; D is ambiguous. Germline-derived CDR1 and CDR2 are LGHNA and YSLEER. The CDR3 loop spans 16 amino acids. V was clipped by 0 bases and J by 7 bases, with 15 bases between them. The DNA of the CDR3 is TGCGCCAGCAGCCAAGACCGTATTCTGCTAGGTGAAAAACTGTTTTTT. Its translation: CASSQDRILLGEKLFF.

This sequence joins TRBV19 and TRBJ2-2; D perhaps matches TRBD2 (5 bases). V was shortened by 3 bases and J by 7 bases, with 15 bases between the two germline ends. Germline V gene sequence: CDR1 LNHDA, CDR2 SQIVND (reference sequence). This CDR3 has 15 residues. CDR3 amino acids: CASSILAGSGGELFF. CDR3 DNA: TGTGCCAGTAGTATCCTAGCCGGATCCGGCGGGGAGCTGTTTTTT.

The chain has TRBV9 and TRBJ2-1; possible D gene TRBD1, 5 bases. This CDR3 comprises 15 residues. V lost 3 bases and J lost 6, with 16 bases in between. Germline values: CDR1 SGDLS, CDR2 YYNGEE. The CDR3 region is CASSARSDKFNEQFF. CDR3 coding DNA: TGTGCCAGCAGCGCCAGGTCGGACAAATTCAATGAGCAGTTCTTC.

The J gene is TRBJ2-7, the V gene TRBV20-1; 8 bases are a match to TRBD2. This CDR3 region has 12 residues. Germline V lookup: CDR1 DFQATT, CDR2 SNEGSKA (reference sequence). The V and J ends lost 3 bases and 6 bases, in that order; junction bases with no gene match: 4. CDR3 sequence: CSARPAGGEQYF. The CDR3 DNA follows: TGCAGTGCTAGGCCGGCGGGAGGCGAGCAGTACTTC.

This clonotype was counted between two and nine times. V usage is TRBV12-3 or TRBV12-4 and J usage is TRBJ1-1, with D possibly matching TRBD1 (5 bases). V was clipped by 10 bases and J by 1 base, with 13 bases between them. This CDR3 spans 13 amino acids. CDR3 DNA: TGTGCCACCAGGGAGGAAGGGAACACTGAAGCTTTCTTT. The encoded protein is CATREEGNTEAFF.

The chain couples TRBV7-8 to TRBJ1-5, with TRBD1 as a possible D gene (5 bases). Germline V gene data show CDR1 as SGHVS and CDR2 as FQNEAQ. V lost 1 base, J lost 6 bases, and 7 bases lay in between. There are 13 residues in the CDR3. The CDR3 sequence: CASSLGRGQPQHF. CDR3 nucleotides: TGTGCCAGCAGCTTAGGAAGGGGTCAGCCCCAGCATTTT.

This chain links TRBV12-3 or TRBV12-4 with TRBJ1-3; perhaps TRBD1 as D (5 bases). The ends were cut back, 1 base at V and 3 bases at J, with 10 bases in the middle. There are 15 residues in the CDR3. The CDR3 loop reads CASSLDRTHGNTIYF. In nucleotides, the CDR3 is TGTGCCAGCAGTTTAGACCGGACACATGGAAACACCATATATTTT.

The J gene is TRBJ2-7, the V gene TRBV5-4, with 9 bases fitting TRBD1. This CDR3 is built from 16 residues. Trimming removed 4 bases from V and 3 bases from J; junction bases left unmatched: 11. Germline assignment: CDR1 SGHNT and CDR2 YYREEE (reference sequence). CDR3 coding DNA: TGTGCCAGCAGCCTGGCGGGACAGGGATCATTCTACGAGCAGTACTTC. This codes for CASSLAGQGSFYEQYF.

Within the sample, this clonotype is medium-sized. The rearrangement uses TRBV7-8 and TRBJ1-5, with D possibly being TRBD1 (6 bases). The CDR3 is made up of 15 amino acids. Germline V gene lookup returns CDR1 SGHVS and CDR2 FQNEAQ. The V and J ends lost 5 bases and 6 bases respectively, with 17 bases between them. CDR3 bases: TGTGCCAGCAGCATCGAACAGGGCGGGAGTCAGCCCCAGCATTTT. Translated: CASSIEQGGSQPQHF.

This clonotype was detected only a few times. The chain carries TRBV19 and TRBJ1-2; no clear D gene. Per germline, CDR1 LNHDA and CDR2 SQIVND (reference sequence). The CDR3 runs to 12 residues. Between the trimmed V and J ends, which lost 3 bases and 5 bases, there was a span of 7 bases. This chain's CDR3 is CASSISGYGYTF. The CDR3, as DNA: TGTGCCAGTAGTATCTCGGGGTATGGCTACACCTTC.

This chain joins TRBV4-2 and TRBJ2-7; D remains unclear. Germline CDR1 and CDR2: LGHNA and YNFKEQ. The CDR3 covers 12 residues. Trimming cost V 0 bases and J 5 bases, with 5 bases left between them. The CDR3 sequence: CASSQDRDEQYF. As DNA, the CDR3 is TGTGCCAGCAGCCAAGATCGCGACGAGCAGTACTTC.

The chain links TRBV7-2 to TRBJ2-4; 10 bases match TRBD2. This CDR3 spans 15 amino acids. The V and J ends lost 5 bases and 8 bases, in that order; junction bases with no gene match: 9. Per germline, CDR1 SGHTA and CDR2 FQGNSA. The CDR3 spells CASSPAGGKGDIQYF. The CDR3 nucleotides are TGTGCCAGCAGCCCAGCGGGGGGGAAGGGAGACATTCAGTACTTC. The full variable domain, with the rest looked up from reference TRBV7-2 and TRBJ2-4, is GAGVSQSPSNKVTEKGKDVELRCDPISGHTALYWYRQSLGQGLEFLIYFQGNSAPDKSGLPSDRFSAERTGGSVSTLTIQRTQQEDSAVYLCASSPAGGKGDIQYFGAGTRLSVL.

This sequence joins TRBV7-2 and TRBJ2-3; no definite D call. Germline CDR1 SGHTA, CDR2 FQGNSA. The CDR3 has 14 residues. Trimming stripped 2 bases from V and 5 bases from J, with 11 bases between. The CDR3 sequence: CASSLLSQVDTQYF. The CDR3 nucleotides are TGTGCCAGCAGCTTACTGTCTCAGGTAGATACGCAGTATTTT.

In this sample, this clonotype turned up a few times. The chain recombines TRBV3-1 with TRBJ2-5, with TRBD2 matching over 8 bases. V gave up 4 bases and J gave up 5 bases; unmatched junction bases: 3. The CDR3 extends over 13 amino acids. Germline V gene sequence: CDR1 LGHDT, CDR2 YNNKEL (reference sequence). This CDR3 reads CASSPGLAETQYF. CDR3 bases: TGTGCCAGCAGCCCAGGACTAGCTGAGACCCAGTACTTC.

The chain combines TRBV20-1 with TRBJ2-7, with D unresolved. The CDR3 sequence is 11 residues long. Germline CDR1 is DFQATT and CDR2 is SNEGSKA (reference sequence). The ends were cut back, 5 bases at V and 5 bases at J, with 10 bases in the middle. CDR3 in amino acids: CSADFSHEQYF. In nucleotides, the CDR3 is TGCAGTGCTGACTTTAGCCACGAGCAGTACTTC.

The chain recombines TRBV7-6 with TRBJ2-1; weak D call: TRBD2 (6 bases). The CDR3 totals 14 residues. CDR1 is SGHVS and CDR2 is FNYEAQ in the germline V gene. Trimming shortened V by 6 bases and J by 0 bases, and 9 bases separated the two germline ends. The CDR3 region has the DNA TGTGCCAGCAGGGGACTTGCCTCCTACAATGAGCAGTTCTTC. It yields the protein CASRGLASYNEQFF.

This clonotype was counted ten times or more. The chain carries TRBV4-1 and TRBJ1-5; D unclear. The CDR3 sequence is 16 residues long. Germline V CDR1 and CDR2: MGHRA, YSYEKL. V gave up 1 base and J gave up 1 base, with 11 bases separating them. The CDR3 nucleotides are TGCGCCAGCAGCCAAGGCCGTATGGGAAGCAATCAGCCCCAGCATTTT. Translated: CASSQGRMGSNQPQHF.

V and J are TRBV20-1 and TRBJ2-3; D is uncertain. Germline-derived CDR1 and CDR2 are DFQATT and SNEGSKA (reference sequence). V shed 6 bases and J shed 5 bases, with 18 bases lying between them. CDR3 length equals 14 residues. This chain's CDR3 is CSAPLGLKVDTQYF. CDR3 sequence (DNA): TGCAGTGCCCCCCTAGGCCTAAAGGTAGATACGCAGTATTTT.